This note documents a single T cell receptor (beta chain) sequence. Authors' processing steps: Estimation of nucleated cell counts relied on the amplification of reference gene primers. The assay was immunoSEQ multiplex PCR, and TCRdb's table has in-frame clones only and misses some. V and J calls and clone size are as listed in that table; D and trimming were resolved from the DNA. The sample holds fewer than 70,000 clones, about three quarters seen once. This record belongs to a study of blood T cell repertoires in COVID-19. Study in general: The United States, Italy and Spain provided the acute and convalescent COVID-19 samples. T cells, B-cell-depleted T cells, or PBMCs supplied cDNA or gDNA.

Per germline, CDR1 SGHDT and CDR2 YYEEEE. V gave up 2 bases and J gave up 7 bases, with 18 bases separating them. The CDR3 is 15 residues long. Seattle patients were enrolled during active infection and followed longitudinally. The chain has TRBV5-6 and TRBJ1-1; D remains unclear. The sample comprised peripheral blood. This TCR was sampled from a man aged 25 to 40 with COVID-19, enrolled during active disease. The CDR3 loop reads CASSFGLWKADEAFF. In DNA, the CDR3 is TGTGCCAGCAGCTTTGGGCTTTGGAAGGCCGATGAAGCTTTCTTT.